The rows below give T cell receptor beta chains drawn from one sample of a study of CD8 T cells in ankylosing spondylitis. TCRdb reprocessed the 5' RACE reads via MiXCR and lists one record per CDR3 protein. The sample lists roughly 190,000 distinct CDR3 sequences, more than 10% seen once, with approximately 15% in the top ten. The source material was blood, either unsorted or a sorted T cell fraction (not recorded which). The receptors were sampled from a male donor with ankylosing spondylitis or in good health (not recorded which). The CDR3 runs from the conserved cysteine through the conserved F or W. The D gene is left open where the match is weak. Expanded clones are given a class, and other clones once, few, many or no size at all.

J gene,D gene,V gene,clone size,CDR3 protein,CDR3 DNA
TRBJ2-1,.,TRBV27,few,CASSLKRAAGYNEQFF,TGTGCCAGCAGTTTAAAAAGGGCTGCGGGATACAATGAGCAGTTCTTC
TRBJ2-3,TRBD1,TRBV4-1,few,CASSRGQGPDTQYF,TGCGCCAGCAGCCGAGGACAGGGACCAGATACGCAGTATTTT
TRBJ2-1,.,TRBV5-1,many,CASSLRGADNEQFF,TGCGCCAGCAGCTTGAGGGGAGCGGACAATGAGCAGTTCTTC
TRBJ2-1,.,TRBV5-6,.,CASSLAPFEQFF,TGTGCCAGCAGCTTGGCGCCCTTTGAGCAGTTCTTC
TRBJ2-2,.,TRBV10-3,few,CAISDLNTGELFF,TGTGCCATCAGTGATTTGAACACCGGGGAGCTGTTTTTT
TRBJ2-2,.,TRBV6-4,.,CASSDSGGGDGTGELFF,TGTGCCAGCAGTGACTCCGGTGGAGGGGATGGCACCGGGGAGCTGTTTTTT
TRBJ1-1,.,TRBV6-1,few,CASSEWTSLGTEAFF,TGTGCCAGCAGTGAATGGACCTCCCTGGGGACTGAAGCTTTCTTT
TRBJ2-3,TRBD2,TRBV7-8,.,CASSPLGGTSGRSDTQYF,TGTGCCAGCAGTCCACTTGGAGGGACTAGCGGGAGGTCAGATACGCAGTATTTT
TRBJ1-5,.,TRBV2,few,CASHGVNQPQHF,TGTGCCAGCCACGGAGTAAATCAGCCCCAGCATTTT
TRBJ2-7,.,TRBV12-2,.,CASRSLNREGTYEQYF,TGTGCAAGTCGCTCCCTCAACAGGGAGGGGACCTACGAGCAGTACTTC
TRBJ2-5,.,TRBV6-1,few,CASSRMGRPEEETQYF,TGTGCCAGCAGTCGCATGGGACGGCCTGAGGAAGAGACCCAGTACTTC
TRBJ2-7,TRBD1,TRBV20-1,few,CSARDRDRVSYEQYF,TGCAGTGCTAGGGACCGGGACAGGGTTTCCTACGAGCAGTACTTC
TRBJ2-5,.,TRBV7-9,.,CASSSSEESGQETQYF,TGTGCCAGCAGCTCCTCGGAGGAGTCGGGACAAGAGACCCAGTACTTC
TRBJ2-7,TRBD2,TRBV3-1,.,CASSPGLAVLSWYEQYF,TGTGCCAGCAGCCCGGGACTAGCGGTGCTATCCTGGTACGAGCAGTACTTC
TRBJ2-5,.,TRBV5-1,.,CASSLVAESQETQYF,TGCGCCAGCAGCTTGGTAGCGGAAAGCCAAGAGACCCAGTACTTC
TRBJ2-4,TRBD1,TRBV12-5,few,CASGPKGTGNNLVQYF,TGTGCTAGTGGCCCGAAAGGGACAGGAAACAACCTGGTTCAGTACTTC
TRBJ2-5,.,TRBV6-4,few,CASSDRGQETQYF,TGTGCCAGCAGTGACAGGGGCCAAGAGACCCAGTACTTC
TRBJ1-1,.,TRBV20-1,.,CSASGGTTEAFF,TGCAGTGCTAGCGGGGGGACGACTGAAGCTTTCTTT
TRBJ2-7,.,TRBV7-9,.,CASSSLQASYEQYF,TGTGCCAGCAGCTCCCTCCAGGCCTCCTACGAGCAGTACTTC
TRBJ2-3,TRBD2,TRBV6-1,few,CASSIWGGSSTDTQYF,TGTGCCAGCAGTATTTGGGGGGGATCTAGCACAGATACGCAGTATTTT
TRBJ2-3,TRBD2,TRBV20-1,.,CSAPPGLAGGKGTQYF,TGCAGTGCTCCCCCGGGACTAGCGGGAGGCAAGGGTACGCAGTATTTT
TRBJ2-1,.,TRBV6-5,.,CASSYSGQSSYNEQFF,TGTGCCAGCAGTTACTCAGGACAGAGCTCCTACAATGAGCAGTTCTTC
TRBJ2-2,TRBD2,TRBV6-2/TRBV6-3,.,CASKERGYRTGELFF,TGTGCCAGCAAGGAGCGGGGGTATCGCACCGGGGAGCTGTTTTTT
TRBJ2-3,.,TRBV5-1,many,CASSLVSRDTQYF,TGCGCCAGCAGCTTGGTTAGCAGGGATACGCAGTATTTT
TRBJ2-7,TRBD1,TRBV5-1,.,CASSLGTAAYEQYF,TGCGCCAGCAGCCTCGGGACAGCCGCCTACGAGCAGTACTTC
TRBJ2-5,TRBD2,TRBV29-1,.,CSVVTGGETQYF,TGCAGCGTTGTTACGGGAGGGGAGACCCAGTACTTC
TRBJ2-7,TRBD2,TRBV4-1,few,CASSQVRGERYEQYF,TGCGCCAGCAGCCAAGTACGGGGGGAGAGATACGAGCAGTACTTC
TRBJ2-7,.,TRBV12-3/TRBV12-4,few,CASSWGRTPSYEQYF,TGTGCCAGCAGTTGGGGACGTACCCCCTCCTACGAGCAGTACTTC
TRBJ2-3,TRBD2,TRBV7-2,few,CASSLGLVEYF,TGTGCCAGCAGTCTCGGACTAGTTGAGTATTTT
TRBJ2-2,.,TRBV29-1,many,CSVETTGQTGELFF,TGCAGCGTTGAAACGACGGGGCAGACCGGGGAGCTGTTTTTT
TRBJ1-2,.,TRBV12-3/TRBV12-4,.,CASSSTAPGVRTF,TGTGCCAGCAGTTCCACCGCTCCAGGGGTTCGCACCTTC
TRBJ1-1,TRBD1,TRBV27,.,CASSSIDRGGEAFF,TGTGCCAGCAGCTCGATCGACAGGGGAGGGGAAGCTTTCTTT
TRBJ2-7,.,TRBV5-6,few,CASSLDLQEEQYF,TGTGCCAGCAGCTTGGATCTTCAGGAAGAGCAGTACTTC
TRBJ2-5,.,TRBV4-1,many,CASSQAGETQYF,TGTGCCAGCAGCCAAGCCGGAGAGACCCAGTACTTC
TRBJ1-6,.,TRBV2,.,CASSSAGTEYSPLHF,TGTGCCAGCAGTTCCGCCGGGACGGAATATTCACCCCTCCACTTT
TRBJ1-6,.,TRBV25-1,few,CASSESVRINSPLHF,TGTGCCAGCAGTGAATCCGTCAGGATAAATTCACCCCTCCACTTT
TRBJ1-5,.,TRBV10-2,few,CASSESGGEGQPQHF,TGCGCCAGCAGTGAGTCGGGGGGGGAGGGTCAGCCCCAGCATTTT
TRBJ2-3,.,TRBV4-1,many,CASSQFNLRQPYTDTQYF,TGCGCCAGCAGCCAATTCAACCTCCGACAGCCTTACACAGATACGCAGTATTTT
TRBJ1-5,.,TRBV12-3/TRBV12-4,.,CASSRPPEGEHF,TGTGCCAGCAGTCGACCTCCTGAGGGGGAGCATTTT
TRBJ1-4,.,TRBV5-1,many,CASSLEQGTNEKLFF,TGCGCCAGCAGCTTGGAGCAGGGGACTAATGAAAAACTGTTTTTT
TRBJ2-7,.,TRBV20-1,.,CSARVRGFLSYEQYF,TGCAGTGCTAGAGTCCGGGGGTTCCTCTCCTACGAGCAGTACTTC
TRBJ2-1,TRBD2,TRBV11-2,many,CASSSSGGTANNEQFF,TGTGCCAGCAGCTCCTCCGGGGGGACGGCCAACAATGAGCAGTTCTTC
TRBJ2-7,.,TRBV7-9,.,CASSFTGRVYEQYF,TGTGCCAGCAGCTTCACCGGCAGGGTGTACGAGCAGTACTTC
TRBJ2-7,.,TRBV12-3/TRBV12-4,many,CASSVGTYEQYF,TGTGCCAGCTCCGTGGGGACCTACGAGCAGTACTTC
TRBJ1-5,.,TRBV4-1,many,CASSHEPTGGYQPQHF,TGCGCCAGCAGCCATGAACCGACGGGGGGGTATCAGCCCCAGCATTTT